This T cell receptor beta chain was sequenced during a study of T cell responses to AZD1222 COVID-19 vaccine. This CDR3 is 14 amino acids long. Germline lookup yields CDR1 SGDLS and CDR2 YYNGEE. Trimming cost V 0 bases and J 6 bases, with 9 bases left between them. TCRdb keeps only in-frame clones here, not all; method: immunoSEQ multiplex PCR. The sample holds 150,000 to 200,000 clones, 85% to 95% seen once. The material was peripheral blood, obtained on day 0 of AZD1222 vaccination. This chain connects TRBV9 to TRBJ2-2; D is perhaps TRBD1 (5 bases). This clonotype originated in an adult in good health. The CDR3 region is CASSVEGVAGELFF. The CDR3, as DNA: TGTGCCAGCAGCGTAGAAGGGGTTGCCGGGGAGCTGTTTTTT.